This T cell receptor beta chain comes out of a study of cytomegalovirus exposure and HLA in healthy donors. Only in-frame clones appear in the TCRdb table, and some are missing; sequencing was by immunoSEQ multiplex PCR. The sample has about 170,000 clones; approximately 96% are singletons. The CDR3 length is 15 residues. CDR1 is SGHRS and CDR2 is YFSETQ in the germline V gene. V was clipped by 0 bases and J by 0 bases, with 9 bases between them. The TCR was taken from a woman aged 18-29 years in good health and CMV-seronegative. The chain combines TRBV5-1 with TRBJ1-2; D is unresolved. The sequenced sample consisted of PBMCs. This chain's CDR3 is CASSLDRTANYGYTF. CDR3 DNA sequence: TGCGCCAGCAGCTTGGATCGTACGGCTAACTATGGCTACACCTTC. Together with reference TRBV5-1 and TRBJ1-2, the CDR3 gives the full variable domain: KAGVTQTPRYLIKTRGQQVTLSCSPISGHRSVSWYQQTPGQGLQFLFEYFSETQRNKGNFPGRFSGRQFSNSRSEMNVSTLELGDSALYLCASSLDRTANYGYTFGSGTRLTVV.